This TCR beta chain was identified during a study of tumor and adjacent non-tumor tissue in lung cancer. Study details: The cohort had roughly 11 adenocarcinoma, a couple of squamous cell and 1 small cell patients. Aged about 31 to 76 years, patients included fewer than 11 men and roughly 5 women with stage I to III disease.

Overall study results and limits: TCR diversity was significantly greater in tumor than normal lung tissue. Shorter survival was associated with higher TCR diversity in tumors.

No cell sorting was done before RNA was extracted from the tissue. About this clonotype: Its antigen is undetermined. One end of the junction fails to match germline, which may point to a read error.

The library came from three nested PCR rounds adapted from ARM-PCR protocols. TCRdb used MiXCR to reprocess the multiplex PCR reads, holding one entry per CDR3 protein. The sample records 70,000 or so distinct CDR3 sequences, 50% to 60% being singletons. The germline V gene encodes CDR1 SGHAT and CDR2 FQNNGV. This CDR3 comprises 19 residues. This receptor was obtained from a man aged 50 or older with non-small cell lung cancer. Material: lung tumor tissue. The V gene is TRBV11-2, the J gene TRBJ2-3; the match to TRBD2 covers 7 bases. CDR3 DNA: TGTGCCGGCAGCTTATTCTCCCTTTCGGTGGGAGGGTTGGCAGATACGCAGTATTTT. Translating gives CAGSLFSLSVGGLADTQYF. The whole variable domain, remainder taken from reference TRBV11-2 and TRBJ2-3, is EAGVAQSPRYKIIEKRQSVAFWCNPISGHATLYWYQQILGQGPKLLIQFQNNGVVDDSQLPKDRFSAERLKGVDSTLKIQPAKLEDSAVYLCAGSLFSLSVGGLADTQYFGPGTRLTVL.